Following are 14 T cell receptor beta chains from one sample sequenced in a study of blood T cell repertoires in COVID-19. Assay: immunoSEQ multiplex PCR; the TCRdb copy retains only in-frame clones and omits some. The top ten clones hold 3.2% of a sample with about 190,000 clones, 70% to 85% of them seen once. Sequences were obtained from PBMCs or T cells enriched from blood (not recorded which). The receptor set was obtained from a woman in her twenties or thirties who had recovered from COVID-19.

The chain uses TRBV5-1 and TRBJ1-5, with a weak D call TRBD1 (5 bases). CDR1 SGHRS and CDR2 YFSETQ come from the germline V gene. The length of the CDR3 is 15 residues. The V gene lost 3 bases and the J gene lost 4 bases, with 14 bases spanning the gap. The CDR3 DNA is TGCGCCAGCAGCTATGGACGGGGGGGGAATCAGCCCCAGCATTTT. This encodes CASSYGRGGNQPQHF.

CDR3 in DNA: TGTGCCAGCAGCCCTGGGGGGATTCGCTCTGGAAACACCATATATTTT. Its protein is CASSPGGIRSGNTIYF. V and J are TRBV2 and TRBJ1-3, with D possibly TRBD1 on 5 matching bases. This CDR3 region has 16 residues. V lost 6 bases to trimming and J lost 0 bases, with 15 bases between them. Germline CDR1 SNHLY, CDR2 FYNNEI.

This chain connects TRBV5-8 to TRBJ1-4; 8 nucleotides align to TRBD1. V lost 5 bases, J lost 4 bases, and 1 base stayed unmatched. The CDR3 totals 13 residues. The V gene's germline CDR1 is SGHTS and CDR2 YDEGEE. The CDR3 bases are TGTGCCAGCAGGGACAGGGTTAATGAAAAACTGTTTTTT. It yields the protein CASRDRVNEKLFF.

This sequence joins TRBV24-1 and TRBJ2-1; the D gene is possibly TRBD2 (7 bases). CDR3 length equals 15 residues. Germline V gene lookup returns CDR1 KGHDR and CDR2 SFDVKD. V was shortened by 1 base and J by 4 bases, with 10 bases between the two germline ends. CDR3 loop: CATSDFGGPYNEQFF. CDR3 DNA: TGTGCCACCAGTGATTTCGGGGGGCCTTACAATGAGCAGTTCTTC.

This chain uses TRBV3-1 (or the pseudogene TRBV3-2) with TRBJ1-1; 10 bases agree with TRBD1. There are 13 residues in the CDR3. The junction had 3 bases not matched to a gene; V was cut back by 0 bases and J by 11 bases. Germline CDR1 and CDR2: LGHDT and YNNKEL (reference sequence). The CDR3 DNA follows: TGTGCCAGCAGCCAAGAACTGGGACAGGGGGCTTTCTTT. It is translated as CASSQELGQGAFF.

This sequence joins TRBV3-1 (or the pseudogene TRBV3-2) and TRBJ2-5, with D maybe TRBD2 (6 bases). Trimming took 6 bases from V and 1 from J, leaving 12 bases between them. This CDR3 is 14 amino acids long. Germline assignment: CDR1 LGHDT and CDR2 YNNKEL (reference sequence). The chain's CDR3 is CASSPGGVQETQYF. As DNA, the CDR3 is TGTGCCAGCAGTCCCGGGGGAGTCCAAGAGACCCAGTACTTC.

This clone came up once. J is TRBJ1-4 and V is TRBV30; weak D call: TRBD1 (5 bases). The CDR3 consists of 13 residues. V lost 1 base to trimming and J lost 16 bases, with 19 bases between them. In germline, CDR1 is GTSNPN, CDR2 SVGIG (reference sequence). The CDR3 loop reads CAWSDLKGQAPFF. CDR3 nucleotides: TGTGCCTGGAGTGACTTAAAAGGACAAGCACCGTTTTTT.

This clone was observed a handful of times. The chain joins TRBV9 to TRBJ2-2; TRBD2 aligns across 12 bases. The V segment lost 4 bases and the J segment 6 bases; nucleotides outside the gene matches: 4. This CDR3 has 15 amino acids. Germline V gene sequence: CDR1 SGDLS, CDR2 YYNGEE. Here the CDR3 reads CASSSLAGGSGELFF. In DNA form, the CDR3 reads TGTGCCAGCAGCTCCCTAGCGGGAGGGTCCGGGGAGCTGTTTTTT.

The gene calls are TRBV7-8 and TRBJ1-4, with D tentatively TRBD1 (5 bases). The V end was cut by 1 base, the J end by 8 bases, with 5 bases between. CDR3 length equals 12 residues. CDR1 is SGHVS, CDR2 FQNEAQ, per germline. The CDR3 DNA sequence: TGTGCCAGCAGCTTAGGGGGCGAAAAACTGTTTTTT. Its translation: CASSLGGEKLFF. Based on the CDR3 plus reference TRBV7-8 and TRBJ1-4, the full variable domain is GAGVSQSPRYKVAKRGQDVALRCDPISGHVSLFWYQQALGQGPEFLTYFQNEAQLDKSGLPSDRFFAERPEGSVSTLKIQRTQQEDSAVYLCASSLGGEKLFFGSGTQLSVL.

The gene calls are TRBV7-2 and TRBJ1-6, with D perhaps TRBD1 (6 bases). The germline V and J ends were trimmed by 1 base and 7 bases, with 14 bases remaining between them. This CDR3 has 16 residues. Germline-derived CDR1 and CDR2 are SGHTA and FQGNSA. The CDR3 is CASSLVVGQINSPLHF. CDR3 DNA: TGTGCCAGCAGCTTAGTAGTAGGACAGATAAATTCACCCCTCCACTTT.

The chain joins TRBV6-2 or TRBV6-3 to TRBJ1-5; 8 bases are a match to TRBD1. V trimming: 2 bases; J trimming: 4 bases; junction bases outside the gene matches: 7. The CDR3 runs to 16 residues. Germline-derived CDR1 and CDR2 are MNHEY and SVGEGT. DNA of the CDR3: TGTGCCAGCAGTTACCCCGGGACAGGTCCAAATCAGCCCCAGCATTTT. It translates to CASSYPGTGPNQPQHF.

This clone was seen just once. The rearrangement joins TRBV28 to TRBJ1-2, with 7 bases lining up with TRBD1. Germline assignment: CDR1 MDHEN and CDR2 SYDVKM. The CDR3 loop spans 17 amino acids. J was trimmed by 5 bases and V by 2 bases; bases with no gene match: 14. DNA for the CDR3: TGTGCCAGCAGTTTACCGCCCCCAGGGGGAATCGGGTATGGCTACACCTTC. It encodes CASSLPPPGGIGYGYTF.

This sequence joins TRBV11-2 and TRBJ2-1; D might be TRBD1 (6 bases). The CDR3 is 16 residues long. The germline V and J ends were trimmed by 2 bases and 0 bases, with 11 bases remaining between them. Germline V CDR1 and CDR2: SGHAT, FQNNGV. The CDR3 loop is CASSLNRASSYNEQFF. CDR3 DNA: TGTGCCAGCAGCTTAAACAGGGCAAGCTCCTACAATGAGCAGTTCTTC.

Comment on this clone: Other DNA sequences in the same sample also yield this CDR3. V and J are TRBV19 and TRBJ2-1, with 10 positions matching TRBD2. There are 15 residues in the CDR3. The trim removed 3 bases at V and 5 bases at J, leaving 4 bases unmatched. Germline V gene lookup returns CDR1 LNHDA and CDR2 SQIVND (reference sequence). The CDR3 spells CASSIVGLADNEQFF. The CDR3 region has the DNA TGTGCCAGTAGTATTGTAGGACTAGCGGACAATGAGCAGTTCTTC.